The 17 T cell receptor beta chains reported below all come from one sample, sequenced in a study of blood T cell repertoires in COVID-19. Produced via immunoSEQ multiplex PCR; TCRdb's table is partial and in-frame only. Counted here are 95,000 to 150,000 clones, around 83% occurring once; the ten biggest clones make up 3.9%. Input material: PBMCs or T cells enriched from blood (not recorded which). The origin of the receptors is a woman aged 25 to 39 who had recovered from COVID-19.

Only a few counts were recorded for this clone. The genes are TRBV6-1 and TRBJ2-5; TRBD1 agrees at 8 bases. In germline, CDR1 is MNHNS, CDR2 SASEGT. Trimming at V came to 2 bases and at J to 1 base, leaving 6 bases not matched to a gene. This CDR3 is built from 16 residues. The CDR3 loop reads CASSESAGGGQETQYF. The CDR3 DNA sequence: TGTGCCAGCAGTGAATCGGCAGGGGGCGGCCAAGAGACCCAGTACTTC.

The rearrangement joins TRBV4-3 to TRBJ2-3, with D uncertain. CDR1 is LGHNA and CDR2 is YSLEER in the germline V gene. CDR3 length: 14 residues. Trimming took 4 bases from V and 4 from J, leaving 12 bases between them. Here the CDR3 reads CASSRYPSPDTQYF. CDR3 sequence (DNA): TGCGCCAGCAGCCGGTACCCGAGCCCAGATACGCAGTATTTT.

The chain has TRBV7-2 and TRBJ2-7, with 10 positions matching TRBD1. This CDR3 has 14 amino acids. CDR1 SGHTA and CDR2 FQGNSA come from the germline V gene. V dropped 6 bases and J dropped 6; count of bases not matched to a gene: 8. The DNA of the CDR3 is TGTGCCAGCAGATATTCCGGGACAGGGGTCGAGCAGTACTTC. Its translation is CASRYSGTGVEQYF.

The chain links TRBV12-5 to TRBJ2-7; perhaps TRBD2 as D (5 bases). This CDR3 has 15 amino acids. V lost 6 bases to trimming and J lost 4 bases, with 19 bases between them. CDR1 is LGHNT, CDR2 FRNRAP, per germline. This chain's CDR3 is CASGPGGGGLYEQYF. As DNA, the CDR3 is TGTGCTAGTGGCCCGGGTGGCGGAGGACTTTACGAGCAGTACTTC.

The chain recombines TRBV5-5 with TRBJ1-3, with D possibly TRBD1 on 5 matching bases. V was pared by 4 bases and J by 7 bases, with 18 bases between. The CDR3 sequence is 15 residues long. Per germline, CDR1 SGHKS and CDR2 YYEKEE (reference sequence). The CDR3 is CASSQFDSRSNTIYF. The CDR3 DNA reads as TGTGCCAGCAGCCAGTTTGACAGCCGTAGCAACACCATATATTTT. The whole variable domain, filled in from reference TRBV5-5 and TRBJ1-3, reads DAGVTQSPTHLIKTRGQQVTLRCSPISGHKSVSWYQQVLGQGPQFIFQYYEKEERGRGNFPDRFSARQFPNYSSELNVNALLLGDSALYLCASSQFDSRSNTIYFGEGSWLTVV.

The rearrangement links TRBV20-1 to TRBJ2-7; perhaps TRBD1 as D (5 bases). The CDR3 has 14 amino acids. V was clipped by 3 bases and J by 0 bases, with 12 bases between them. CDR1 and CDR2 from the germline V gene are DFQATT and SNEGSKA (reference sequence). For the CDR3, the DNA is TGCAGTGCTAGTCGTTATAGGGGCTCCTACGAGCAGTACTTC. Translation gives CSASRYRGSYEQYF.

The chain uses TRBV7-8 and TRBJ1-5, with a possible D match to TRBD1 (6 bases). CDR3 length: 15 residues. The V end lost 1 base, the J end lost 2 bases, and 9 bases lay between the germline ends. The germline gives CDR1 SGHVS, CDR2 FQNEAQ. The CDR3 protein is CASSLVGGGNQPQHF. The CDR3 DNA reads as TGTGCCAGCAGCTTAGTAGGGGGGGGCAATCAGCCCCAGCATTTT.

This chain uses TRBV5-4 with TRBJ2-3, with a tentative D call TRBD2 (6 bases). The ends were cut back, 4 bases at V and 2 bases at J, with 11 bases in the middle. CDR1 is SGHNT and CDR2 is YYREEE in the germline V gene (reference sequence). CDR3 size: 14 residues. In DNA, the CDR3 is TGTGCCAGCAGCGTCGGGAGCTACACAGATACGCAGTATTTT. This sequence encodes CASSVGSYTDTQYF. Combining the CDR3 with reference TRBV5-4 and TRBJ2-3 gives the whole variable domain ETGVTQSPTHLIKTRGQQVTLRCSSQSGHNTVSWYQQALGQGPQFIFQYYREEENGRGNFPPRFSGLQFPNYSSELNVNALELDDSALYLCASSVGSYTDTQYFGPGTRLTVL.

This chain uses TRBV18 with TRBJ2-5; tentative D call: TRBD2 (7 bases). In germline, CDR1 is KGHSH, CDR2 LQKENI. The CDR3 runs to 15 residues. V was cut by 4 bases and J by 2 bases, with 14 bases left in between. The CDR3 here is CASSLGGRKQETQYF. In DNA form, the CDR3 reads TGTGCCAGCTCACTCGGGGGGCGCAAGCAAGAGACCCAGTACTTC.

The rearrangement joins TRBV12-3 or TRBV12-4 to TRBJ1-2; D is perhaps TRBD1 (5 bases). This CDR3 has 13 residues. The V end lost 6 bases, the J end lost 8 bases, and 16 bases lay between the germline ends. CDR3 loop: CASSLPAGWGYTF. The CDR3 DNA reads as TGTGCCAGCAGCCTTCCGGCAGGGTGGGGCTACACCTTC.

This chain links TRBV19 with TRBJ2-1; 14 positions match TRBD2. The CDR3 contains 16 residues. Germline trimming cut 5 bases from V and 0 bases from J; bases unmatched to any gene: 0. Germline V gene data show CDR1 as LNHDA and CDR2 as SQIVND (reference sequence). CDR3 in DNA: TGTGCCAGTAGTGGACTAGCGGGAGGCTCCTACAATGAGCAGTTCTTC. It codes for CASSGLAGGSYNEQFF.

V gene TRBV6-1 combines with J gene TRBJ1-2; a weak D match, TRBD1 (6 bases). This CDR3 region has 17 residues. From germline, CDR1 is MNHNS and CDR2 SASEGT. The V and J ends lost 1 base and 4 bases respectively, with 19 bases between them. The CDR3 coding sequence is TGTGCCAGCAGTGAAGTTTGGCTGGGGGGGGCGACCTATGGCTACACCTTC. This codes for CASSEVWLGGATYGYTF.

This CDR3 reads CASTDLGGEKLFF. CDR3 in DNA: TGTGCCAGTACCGACTTAGGAGGGGAAAAACTGTTTTTT. The V and J genes are TRBV19 and TRBJ1-4; D remains unclear. V gave up 7 bases and J gave up 8 bases, with 14 bases separating them. Germline assignment: CDR1 LNHDA and CDR2 SQIVND (reference sequence). This CDR3 comprises 13 residues.

The V and J genes are TRBV23-1 and TRBJ2-7; no definite D call. TRBV23-1 belongs to the ORF category, with a function that is uncertain. Between the trimmed V and J ends, which lost 0 bases and 0 bases, there was a span of 9 bases. This CDR3 has 15 residues. CDR3 residues: CASSQSIGSSYEQYF. The CDR3 bases are TGCGCCAGCAGTCAATCGATTGGCAGCTCCTACGAGCAGTACTTC.

This chain joins TRBV27 and TRBJ1-2, with 11 bases identical to TRBD1. Germline-derived CDR1 and CDR2 are MNHEY and SMNVEV (reference sequence). V dropped 3 bases and J dropped 7; count of bases not matched to a gene: 4. CDR3 size: 14 residues. This CDR3 is CASSFWDRGGGYTF. CDR3 nucleotide sequence: TGTGCCAGCAGTTTCTGGGACAGGGGGGGTGGCTACACCTTC.

V and J are TRBV6-1 and TRBJ2-3, with D perhaps matching TRBD1 (5 bases). Germline CDR1 reads MNHNS; CDR2 reads SASEGT. This CDR3 is 16 amino acids long. The V gene lost 0 bases and the J gene lost 3 bases, with 13 bases spanning the gap. Here the CDR3 reads CASSEAFQGMTDTQYF. The CDR3 coding sequence is TGTGCCAGCAGTGAAGCGTTCCAGGGAATGACAGATACGCAGTATTTT.

This chain connects TRBV28 to TRBJ1-5, with a tentative D call TRBD1 (5 bases). CDR3 size: 13 residues. V was trimmed by 1 base and J by 5 bases, leaving 6 bases between them. Germline V gene data show CDR1 as MDHEN and CDR2 as SYDVKM. The CDR3 bases are TGTGCCAGCAGTTTATTCAGGGATCAGCCCCAGCATTTT. This sequence encodes CASSLFRDQPQHF.